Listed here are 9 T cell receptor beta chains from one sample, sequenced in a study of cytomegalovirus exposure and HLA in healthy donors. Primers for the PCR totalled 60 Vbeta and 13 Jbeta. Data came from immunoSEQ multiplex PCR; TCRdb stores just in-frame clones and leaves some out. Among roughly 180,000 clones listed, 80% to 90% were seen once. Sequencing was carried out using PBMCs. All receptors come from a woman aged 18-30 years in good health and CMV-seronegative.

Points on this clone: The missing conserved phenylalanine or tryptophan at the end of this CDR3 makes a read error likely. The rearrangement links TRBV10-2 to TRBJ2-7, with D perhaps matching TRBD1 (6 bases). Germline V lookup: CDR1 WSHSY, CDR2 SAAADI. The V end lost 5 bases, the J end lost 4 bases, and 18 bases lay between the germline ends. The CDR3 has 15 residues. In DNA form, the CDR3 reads TGCGCCAGCAGTTCAGGGGACCCCCCCGGGTACGAGCAGTACCTC. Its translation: CASSSGDPPGYEQYL.

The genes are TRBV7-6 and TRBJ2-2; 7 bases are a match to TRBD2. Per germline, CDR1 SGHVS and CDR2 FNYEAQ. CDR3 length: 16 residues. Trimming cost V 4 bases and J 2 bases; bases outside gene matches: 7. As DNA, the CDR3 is TGTGCCAGCAGCTCGGAAGGACTAGTCAACACCGGGGAGCTGTTTTTT. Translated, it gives CASSSEGLVNTGELFF. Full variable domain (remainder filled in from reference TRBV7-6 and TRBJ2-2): GAGVSQSPRYKVTKRGQDVALRCDPISGHVSLYWYRQALGQGPEFLTYFNYEAQQDKSGLPNDRFSAERPEGSISTLTIQRTEQRDSAMYRCASSSEGLVNTGELFFGEGSRLTVL.

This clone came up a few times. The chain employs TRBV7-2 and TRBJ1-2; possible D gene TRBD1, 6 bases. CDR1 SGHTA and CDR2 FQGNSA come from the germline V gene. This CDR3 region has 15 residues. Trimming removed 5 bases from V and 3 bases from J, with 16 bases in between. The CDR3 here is CASSALTWTDYGYTF. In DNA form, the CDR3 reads TGTGCCAGCAGCGCCCTAACCTGGACAGACTATGGCTACACCTTC.

The CDR3 DNA is TGTGCCAGCAGCTCAGCGGGACAGGGATTAGACTATGGCTACACCTTC. It encodes CASSSAGQGLDYGYTF. The gene calls are TRBV7-9 and TRBJ1-2, with TRBD1 identical over 9 bases. Germline V CDR1 and CDR2: SEHNR, FQNEAQ (reference sequence). V lost 4 bases, J lost 3 bases, and 9 bases stayed unmatched. This CDR3 has 16 amino acids.

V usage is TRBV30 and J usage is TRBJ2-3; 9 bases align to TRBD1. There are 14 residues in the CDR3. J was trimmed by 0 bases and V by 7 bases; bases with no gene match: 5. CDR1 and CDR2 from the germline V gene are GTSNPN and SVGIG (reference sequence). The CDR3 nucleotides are TGTGCCTTTGAGGACAGGGGAAGCACAGATACGCAGTATTTT. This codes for CAFEDRGSTDTQYF.

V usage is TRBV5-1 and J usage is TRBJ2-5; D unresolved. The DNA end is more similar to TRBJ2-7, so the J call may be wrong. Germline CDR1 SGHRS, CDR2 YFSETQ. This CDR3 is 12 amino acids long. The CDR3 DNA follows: TGCGCCAGCAGCACGGGTTCCTACGAGCAGTACTTC. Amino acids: CASSTGSYEQYF.

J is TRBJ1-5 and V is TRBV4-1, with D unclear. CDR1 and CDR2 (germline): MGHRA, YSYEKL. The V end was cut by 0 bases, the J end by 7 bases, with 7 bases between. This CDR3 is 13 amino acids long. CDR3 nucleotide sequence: TGCGCCAGCAGCCAAGAGGCGGAGCAGCCCCAGCATTTT. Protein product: CASSQEAEQPQHF.

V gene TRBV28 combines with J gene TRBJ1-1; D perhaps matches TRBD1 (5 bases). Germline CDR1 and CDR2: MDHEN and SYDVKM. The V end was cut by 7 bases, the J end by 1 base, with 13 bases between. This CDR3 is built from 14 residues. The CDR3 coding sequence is TGTGCCAGCAATCCGGGGGAAGGGAACACTGAAGCTTTCTTT. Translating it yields CASNPGEGNTEAFF.

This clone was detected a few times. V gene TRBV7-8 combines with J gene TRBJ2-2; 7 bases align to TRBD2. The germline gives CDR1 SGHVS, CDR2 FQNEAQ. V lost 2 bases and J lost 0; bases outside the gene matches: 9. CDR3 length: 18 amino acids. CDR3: CASSLNLVAGANTGELFF. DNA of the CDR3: TGTGCCAGCAGCTTAAATCTAGTAGCGGGCGCGAACACCGGGGAGCTGTTTTTT.